The 20 T cell receptor beta chains presented below share a single source sample, sequenced in a study of CD8+CD57+ T cells in acquired aplastic anemia. Sequenced patients had shown CD8+CD57+ cell expansion by flow cytometry. The template used for profiling TCR beta VDJ and CDR3 was genomic DNA. Each CDR3 protein gets one entry after TCRdb re-called the reads with MiXCR. This table has 250,000 or so distinct CDR3 sequences, around 45% appearing once. Sequencing was done on a sample of sorted CD4+, CD8+, or CD8+CD57+ T cells (not recorded which) from PBMCs. Source of these receptors: a human donor with aplastic anemia.

This clonotype has at least ten counts. J is TRBJ2-5 and V is TRBV25-1; TRBD1 is a possible D gene (6 bases). This CDR3 has 14 amino acids. The germline V gene has CDR1 MGHDK and CDR2 SYGVNS. Trimming stripped 7 bases from V and 5 bases from J, with 17 bases between. For the CDR3, the DNA is TGTGCCAGCACGGTTCCAGGGGACCTGGAGACCCAGTACTTC. Translation: CASTVPGDLETQYF.

This clonotype was seen repeatedly, ten times or more. V gene TRBV19 combines with J gene TRBJ1-2, with a tentative D call TRBD1 (5 bases). Trimming removed 10 bases from V and 1 base from J, with 10 bases in between. Germline CDR1 and CDR2: LNHDA and SQIVND (reference sequence). This CDR3 region has 12 residues. The CDR3 bases are TGTGCCACCGGGACGGATAACTATGGCTACACCTTC. Amino acid sequence: CATGTDNYGYTF. Based on the CDR3 plus reference TRBV19 and TRBJ1-2, the full variable domain is DGGITQSPKYLFRKEGQNVTLSCEQNLNHDAMYWYRQDPGQGLRLIYYSQIVNDFQKGDIAEGYSVSREKKESFPLTVTSAQKNPTAFYLCATGTDNYGYTFGSGTRLTVV.

In the case of this clonotype: The junction shows a germline mismatch at one end, possibly a read error. V is TRBV9 and J is TRBJ1-1; D might be TRBD1 (5 bases). Germline CDR1 and CDR2: SGDLS and YYNGEE. This CDR3 contains 9 residues. CDR3: CASSGGRVW. CDR3 coding DNA: TGTGCCAGCAGCGGGGGGAGGGTCTGG.

CDR3 region: CASRSTRRTTNEAFF. In DNA, the CDR3 is TGTGCCAGCAGAAGCACCCGGCGGACAACTAATGAAGCTTTCTTT. V usage is TRBV7-9 and J usage is TRBJ1-1; possibly TRBD1 for D (5 bases). Germline CDR1 SEHNR, CDR2 FQNEAQ (reference sequence). The CDR3 consists of 15 residues. V lost 6 bases, J lost 7 bases, and 21 bases lay in between.

The chain carries TRBV7-2 and TRBJ1-5, with D uncertain. Germline loops: CDR1 SGHTA, CDR2 FQGNSA. CDR3 length: 13 residues. The V and J ends lost 1 base and 7 bases respectively, with 8 bases between them. The CDR3 loop is CASSLDRMQPQHF. CDR3 DNA: TGTGCCAGCAGCTTAGACAGAATGCAGCCCCAGCATTTT.

This clonotype occurred many times. This chain connects TRBV20-1 to TRBJ1-2, with 7 bases matching TRBD1. CDR1 is DFQATT, CDR2 SNEGSKA, per germline (reference sequence). There are 17 residues in the CDR3. V was clipped by 3 bases and J by 0 bases; unmatched bases: 13. The CDR3 DNA reads TGCAGTGCTAGGGCCGAGATCGGACAGGCAGCTAACTATGGCTACACCTTC. Translating gives CSARAEIGQAANYGYTF.

This clonotype was detected a few times. The chain is built from TRBV27 and TRBJ1-1; the D is unclear. The length of the CDR3 is 12 residues. CDR1 and CDR2 (germline): MNHEY, SMNVEV (reference sequence). Trimming cost V 8 bases and J 7 bases, with 14 bases left between them. CDR3 amino acids: CASYGLGSEAFF. DNA for the CDR3: TGTGCCAGCTACGGGCTGGGGAGTGAAGCTTTCTTT.

This clonotype was detected many times. The junction departs from germline at one end; a sequencing error may be responsible. The chain uses TRBV29-1 and TRBJ1-4; TRBD1 agrees at 7 bases. There are 13 residues in the CDR3. CDR1 and CDR2 from the germline V gene are SQVTM and ANQGSEA. The DNA of the CDR3 is TGCAGCGTAGAAGACAGGGTCCAAGAAAAACTGTTTTTT. This translates into CSVEDRVQEKLFF. Using reference TRBV29-1 and TRBJ1-4 for the parts outside the CDR3, the full variable domain is SAVISQKPSRDICQRGTSLTIQCQVDSQVTMMFWYRQQPGQSLTLIATANQGSEATYESGFVIDKFPISRPNLTFSTLTVSNMSPEDSSIYLCSVEDRVQEKLFFGSGTQLSVL.

This clonotype has a count of ten or more. This chain joins TRBV20-1 and TRBJ2-7; 12 bases are a match to TRBD2. CDR3 length equals 14 residues. Germline-derived CDR1 and CDR2 are DFQATT and SNEGSKA (reference sequence). The J segment lost 2 bases and the V segment lost 7 bases, leaving 6 bases of the junction unmatched. The CDR3 DNA follows: TGCAGTGGAGCGACTAGCGGGGGAACCTACGAGCAGTACTTC. It codes for CSGATSGGTYEQYF.

The rearrangement joins TRBV20-1 to TRBJ1-1; D is perhaps TRBD1 (5 bases). Trimming took off 2 bases at V and 12 bases at J, with 13 bases between the two ends. Germline lookup yields CDR1 DFQATT and CDR2 SNEGSKA (reference sequence). The CDR3 covers 11 residues. This CDR3 reads CSARSGDRTFF. The CDR3 DNA is TGCAGTGCTAGATCGGGGGATCGGACTTTCTTT.

This chain links TRBV7-9 with TRBJ2-1; perhaps TRBD2 as D (7 bases). The V end was cut by 4 bases, the J end by 6 bases, with 13 bases between. The CDR3 is 14 residues long. Per germline, CDR1 SEHNR and CDR2 FQNEAQ (reference sequence). The CDR3 nucleotides are TGTGCCAGCAGCTGGGGGGGGGGCCCCAATGAGCAGTTCTTC. This encodes CASSWGGGPNEQFF.

This clonotype was observed many times. The chain is built from TRBV28 and TRBJ2-7; D is perhaps TRBD1 or TRBD2 (7 bases each). Germline CDR1 MDHEN, CDR2 SYDVKM. The CDR3 contains 14 residues. V shed 8 bases and J shed 2 bases, with 16 bases lying between them. CDR3 sequence (DNA): TGTGCCAGCGGGGGGGACAGCCTTACCTACGAGCAGTACTTC. Its protein is CASGGDSLTYEQYF.

This sequence joins TRBV5-8 and TRBJ2-5; 9 nucleotides agree with TRBD1. The CDR3 covers 16 residues. Trimming at V came to 4 bases and at J to 5 bases, leaving 12 bases not matched to a gene. CDR1 SGHTS and CDR2 YDEGEE come from the germline V gene. The CDR3 loop reads CASSKGLQGARETQYF. The CDR3 bases are TGTGCCAGCAGCAAGGGATTACAGGGGGCTAGGGAGACCCAGTACTTC.

This clonotype occurred many times. The rearrangement joins TRBV10-3 to TRBJ2-7; D is ambiguous. V was shortened by 3 bases and J by 0 bases, with 12 bases between the two germline ends. CDR3 length: 15 amino acids. CDR1 and CDR2 from the germline V gene are ENHRY and SYGVKD. The CDR3 here is CAISESQGNSYEQYF. The CDR3 DNA follows: TGTGCCATCAGTGAATCCCAAGGGAACTCCTACGAGCAGTACTTC.

This clonotype showed up just a few times. The chain links TRBV20-1 to TRBJ2-2; tentative D call: TRBD1 (6 bases). The CDR3 runs to 11 residues. V was clipped by 6 bases and J by 7 bases, with 9 bases between them. Germline V gene data show CDR1 as DFQATT and CDR2 as SNEGSKA (reference sequence). The CDR3 coding sequence is TGCAGTGCACCGGACAGCGGGGAGCTGTTTTTT. This sequence encodes CSAPDSGELFF.

This clonotype was detected once. This chain uses TRBV10-2 with TRBJ1-1; TRBD1 matches 7 bases. The CDR3 is 16 residues long. Trimming cost V 2 bases and J 3 bases; bases outside gene matches: 9. Germline V gene lookup returns CDR1 WSHSY and CDR2 SAAADI. This CDR3 reads CASSEPTGDRHTEAFF. The CDR3 region has the DNA TGCGCCAGCAGTGAGCCCACAGGGGATAGGCACACTGAAGCTTTCTTT.

The genes are TRBV9 and TRBJ2-7, with 9 bases aligning to TRBD1. V trimming: 0 bases; J trimming: 5 bases; junction bases outside the gene matches: 9. The germline CDR1 and CDR2 sequences are SGDLS and YYNGEE. CDR3 length: 16 amino acids. CDR3 nucleotides: TGTGCCAGCAGCGTAGATTCGGGACAGGGCCCCGACGAGCAGTACTTC. Its translation is CASSVDSGQGPDEQYF. The variable domain in full, completed from reference TRBV9 and TRBJ2-7, reads DSGVTQTPKHLITATGQRVTLRCSPRSGDLSVYWYQQSLDQGLQFLIQYYNGEERAKGNILERFSAQQFPDLHSELNLSSLELGDSALYFCASSVDSGQGPDEQYFGPGTRLTVT.

The chain joins TRBV2 to TRBJ1-2, with D uncertain. Germline CDR1 and CDR2: SNHLY and FYNNEI. The CDR3 length is 14 residues. V lost 2 bases, J lost 2 bases, and 9 bases lay in between. The DNA for the CDR3 is TGTGCCAGCAGTGAAATAAGGTCCAACTATGGCTACACCTTC. Translated, it gives CASSEIRSNYGYTF. The variable domain in full, with the rest retrieved from reference TRBV2 and TRBJ1-2, is EPEVTQTPSHQVTQMGQEVILRCVPISNHLYFYWYRQILGQKVEFLVSFYNNEISEKSEIFDDQFSVERPDGSNFTLKIRSTKLEDSAMYFCASSEIRSNYGYTFGSGTRLTVV.

This chain connects TRBV6-1 to TRBJ1-2; 12 bases match TRBD1. Per the germline V gene, CDR1 is MNHNS and CDR2 is SASEGT. This CDR3 is built from 18 residues. V shed 1 base, J shed 6 bases, and the junction held 12 bases outside the gene matches. CDR3 in DNA: TGTGCCAGCAGTGAAGGGTGGGGGACAGGGGGCGCGTTGGATGGCTACACCTTC. It encodes CASSEGWGTGGALDGYTF.

This clonotype appeared many times. The rearrangement uses TRBV4-1 and TRBJ2-7; D is perhaps TRBD2 (6 bases). V gave up 4 bases and J gave up 5 bases, with 21 bases separating them. Germline CDR1 is MGHRA and CDR2 is YSYEKL. The CDR3 spans 16 residues. Here the CDR3 reads CASSPTYLGLTHEQYF. CDR3 in DNA: TGCGCCAGCAGCCCCACATACCTGGGACTTACACACGAGCAGTACTTC.